This TCR beta chain was captured by sequencing in a study of cytomegalovirus exposure and HLA in healthy donors. Study findings and constraints: The study labeled 150 to 200 TCR beta chains cytomegalovirus-associated. What was likely a sequencing artifact was a cluster of highly shared sequence variants. A previous analysis found most TCR beta V segments productive roughly 87% or roughly 30% of the time. HLA allele associations emerged for some 16,000 TCR beta sequences in a later analysis, at 0.05 false discovery rate.

Both 60 Vbeta primers and 13 Jbeta primers went into the PCR. The data were produced by immunoSEQ multiplex PCR, yet TCRdb's version contains in-frame clones alone and is incomplete. The sample records roughly 130,000 clones, approximately 80% being singletons. As for this clone: Its cognate antigen is unknown.

The CDR3 is 16 residues long. Sample: PBMCs. The chain combines TRBV21-1 with TRBJ2-7; the table calls TRBD2, which could not be checked here. TRBV21-1 is termed a pseudogene. This clonotype originated in a male donor in good health and CMV-seronegative. The chain's CDR3 is CASSKRGLAGVPEQYF. CDR3 in DNA: TGTGCCAGCAGCAAAAGGGGACTAGCGGGAGTACCCGAGCAGTACTTC.